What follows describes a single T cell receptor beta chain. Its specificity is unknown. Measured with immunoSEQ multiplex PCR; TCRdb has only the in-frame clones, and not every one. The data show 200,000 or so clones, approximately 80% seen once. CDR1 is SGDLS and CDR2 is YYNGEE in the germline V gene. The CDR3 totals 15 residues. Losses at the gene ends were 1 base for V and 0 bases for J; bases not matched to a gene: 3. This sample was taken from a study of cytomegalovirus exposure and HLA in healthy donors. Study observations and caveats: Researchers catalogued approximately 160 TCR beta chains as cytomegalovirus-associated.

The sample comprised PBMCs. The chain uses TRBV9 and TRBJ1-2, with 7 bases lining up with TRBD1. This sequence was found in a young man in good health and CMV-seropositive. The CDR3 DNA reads TGTGCCAGCAGCGTAAGACAGGGAGCTAACTATGGCTACACCTTC. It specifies CASSVRQGANYGYTF.